This T cell receptor (beta chain) is drawn from a study of shared clonotypes between healthy human individuals. Without sorting, samples used tens of millions of PBMCs for genomic DNA. Genomic DNA of every subset was divided equally among multiple immunoSEQ plates. Each unsorted PBMC replicate got 300 ng genomic DNA, roughly 30,000 genomes. Per the original data handling: ImmunoSEQ yielded junction-only sequences lacking quality scores, so filtering differed. Only in-frame clones appear in the TCRdb table, and some are missing; sequencing was by immunoSEQ multiplex PCR. The V and J calls and clone size come from that table; D and trimming were worked out from the DNA. Of over 95,000 clones in the sample, less than 60% are singletons; the top ten hold less than 15%. Input material: PBMCs. The source of this sequence is a woman in her thirties or forties in good health. Some clones in this sample may be carry-over from other donors' samples.

The CDR3 spells CATRTSGDYEQYF. The CDR3, as DNA: TGTGCCACCAGGACTAGCGGGGACTACGAGCAGTACTTC. V and J are TRBV15 and TRBJ2-5; 11 bases are shared with TRBD2. The end of the DNA aligns better with TRBJ2-7, so the J call may be wrong. The CDR3 totals 13 residues. Germline V gene lookup returns CDR1 LNHNV and CDR2 YYDKDF (reference sequence).